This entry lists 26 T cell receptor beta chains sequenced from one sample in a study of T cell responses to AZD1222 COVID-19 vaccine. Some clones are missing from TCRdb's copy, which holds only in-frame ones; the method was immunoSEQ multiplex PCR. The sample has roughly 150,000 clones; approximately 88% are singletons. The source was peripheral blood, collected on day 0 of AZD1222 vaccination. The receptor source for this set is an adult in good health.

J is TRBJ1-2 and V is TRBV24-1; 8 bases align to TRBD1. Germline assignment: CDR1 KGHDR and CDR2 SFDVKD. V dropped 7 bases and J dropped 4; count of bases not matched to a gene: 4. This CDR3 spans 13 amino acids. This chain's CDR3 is CATSRGLGYGYTF. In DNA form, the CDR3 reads TGTGCCACCAGCAGGGGGCTCGGCTATGGCTACACCTTC.

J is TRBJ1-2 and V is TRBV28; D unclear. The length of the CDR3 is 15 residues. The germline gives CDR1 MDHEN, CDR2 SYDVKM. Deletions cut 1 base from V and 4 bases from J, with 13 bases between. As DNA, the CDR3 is TGTGCCAGCAGTTTATTAGGGTCCTCTGTCTATGGCTACACCTTC. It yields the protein CASSLLGSSVYGYTF.

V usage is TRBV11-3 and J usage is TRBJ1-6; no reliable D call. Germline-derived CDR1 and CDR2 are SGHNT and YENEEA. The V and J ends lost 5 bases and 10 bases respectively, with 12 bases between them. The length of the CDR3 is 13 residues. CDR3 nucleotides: TGTGCCAGCAGCCCTGCTTCCCGATCACCCCTCCACTTT. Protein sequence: CASSPASRSPLHF. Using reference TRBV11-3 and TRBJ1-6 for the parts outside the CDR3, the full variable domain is EAGVVQSPRYKIIEKKQPVAFWCNPISGHNTLYWYLQNLGQGPELLIRYENEEAVDDSQLPKDRFSAERLKGVDSTLKIQPAELGDSAVYLCASSPASRSPLHFGNGTRLTVT.

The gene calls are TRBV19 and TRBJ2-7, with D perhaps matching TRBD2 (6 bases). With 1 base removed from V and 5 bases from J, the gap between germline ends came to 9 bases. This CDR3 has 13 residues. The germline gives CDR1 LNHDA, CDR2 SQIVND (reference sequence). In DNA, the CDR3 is TGTGCCAGTAGTATAGGGGCGGGGAACGAGCAGTACTTC. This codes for CASSIGAGNEQYF.

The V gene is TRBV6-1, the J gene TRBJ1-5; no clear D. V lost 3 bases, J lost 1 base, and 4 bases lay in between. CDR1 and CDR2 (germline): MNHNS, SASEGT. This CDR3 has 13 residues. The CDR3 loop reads CASSDKSNQPQHF. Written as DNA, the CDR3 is TGTGCCAGCAGTGACAAGAGCAATCAGCCCCAGCATTTT.

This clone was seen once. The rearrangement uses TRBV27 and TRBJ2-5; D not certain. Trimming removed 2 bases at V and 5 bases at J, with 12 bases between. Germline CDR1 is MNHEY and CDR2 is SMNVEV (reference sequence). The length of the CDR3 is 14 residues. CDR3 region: CASSLEWLGETQYF. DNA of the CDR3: TGTGCCAGCAGTTTAGAGTGGTTAGGGGAGACCCAGTACTTC.

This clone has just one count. CDR3 nucleotides: TGTGCCAGCAGTCTCAGGGGCAGGGAATACGAGCAGTACTTC. This sequence encodes CASSLRGREYEQYF. The V call is TRBV28, the J call TRBJ2-7; possible D gene TRBD1, 6 bases. The CDR3 has 14 amino acids. Germline loops: CDR1 MDHEN, CDR2 SYDVKM. V was cut by 5 bases and J by 4 bases, with 15 bases left in between.

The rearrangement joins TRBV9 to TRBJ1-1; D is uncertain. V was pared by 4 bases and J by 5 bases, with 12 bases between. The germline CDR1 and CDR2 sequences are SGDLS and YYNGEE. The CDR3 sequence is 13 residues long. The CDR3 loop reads CASSSSDRTEAFF. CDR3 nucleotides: TGTGCCAGCAGCTCATCAGATAGGACTGAAGCTTTCTTT.

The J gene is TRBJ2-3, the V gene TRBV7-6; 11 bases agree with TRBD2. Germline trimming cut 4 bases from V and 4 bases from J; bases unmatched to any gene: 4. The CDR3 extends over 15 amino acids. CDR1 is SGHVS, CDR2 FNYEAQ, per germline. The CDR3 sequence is CASSSGLAGADTQYF. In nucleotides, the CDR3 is TGTGCCAGCAGCTCAGGACTAGCGGGCGCAGATACGCAGTATTTT.

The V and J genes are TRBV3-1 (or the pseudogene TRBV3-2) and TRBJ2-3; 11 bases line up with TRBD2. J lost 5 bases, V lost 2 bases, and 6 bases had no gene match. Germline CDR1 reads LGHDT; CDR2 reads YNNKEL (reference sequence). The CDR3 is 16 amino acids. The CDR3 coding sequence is TGTGCCAGCAGCCAACTTGTCGGACTAGCGGGAGATACGCAGTATTTT. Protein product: CASSQLVGLAGDTQYF.

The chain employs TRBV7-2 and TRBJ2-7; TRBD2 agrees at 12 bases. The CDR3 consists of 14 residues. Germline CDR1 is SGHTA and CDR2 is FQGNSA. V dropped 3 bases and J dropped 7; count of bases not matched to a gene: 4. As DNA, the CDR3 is TGTGCCAGCAGCTTCCTAGCGGGAGGGGGGGAGCAGTACTTC. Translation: CASSFLAGGGEQYF.

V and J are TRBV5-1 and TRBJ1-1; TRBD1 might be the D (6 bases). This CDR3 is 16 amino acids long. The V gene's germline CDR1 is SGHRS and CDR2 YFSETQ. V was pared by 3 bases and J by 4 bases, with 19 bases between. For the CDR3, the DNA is TGCGCCAGCAGCTCCGTCCTACAGGGTGGGGTCACTGAAGCTTTCTTT. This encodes CASSSVLQGGVTEAFF.

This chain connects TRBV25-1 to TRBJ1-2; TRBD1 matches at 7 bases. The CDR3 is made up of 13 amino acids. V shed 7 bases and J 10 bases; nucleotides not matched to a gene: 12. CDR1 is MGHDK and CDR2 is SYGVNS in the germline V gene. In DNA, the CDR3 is TGTGCCAGCACCCAATCCGGGGACAGTTACTACACCTTC. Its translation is CASTQSGDSYYTF.

The CDR3 protein is CASSIGGGTEAFF. The CDR3 DNA sequence: TGTGCCAGTAGTATAGGAGGGGGCACTGAAGCTTTCTTT. This sequence joins TRBV19 and TRBJ1-1; weak D call: TRBD1 (6 bases). The CDR3 spans 13 residues. From germline, CDR1 is LNHDA and CDR2 SQIVND (reference sequence). The V and J ends lost 1 base and 4 bases respectively, with 7 bases between them.

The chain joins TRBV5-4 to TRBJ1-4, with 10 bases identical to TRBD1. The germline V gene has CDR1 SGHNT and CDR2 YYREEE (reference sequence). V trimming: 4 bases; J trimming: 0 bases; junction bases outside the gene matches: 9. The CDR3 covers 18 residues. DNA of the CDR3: TGTGCCAGCAGCCCATCACCCGGACAGGGGGCAACTAATGAAAAACTGTTTTTT. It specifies CASSPSPGQGATNEKLFF.

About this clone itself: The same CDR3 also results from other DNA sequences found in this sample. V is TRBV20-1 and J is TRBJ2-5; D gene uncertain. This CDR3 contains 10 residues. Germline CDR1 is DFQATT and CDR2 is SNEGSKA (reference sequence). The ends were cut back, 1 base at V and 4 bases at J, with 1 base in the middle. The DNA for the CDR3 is TGCAGTGCTAGAGGAGAGACCCAGTACTTC. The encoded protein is CSARGETQYF.

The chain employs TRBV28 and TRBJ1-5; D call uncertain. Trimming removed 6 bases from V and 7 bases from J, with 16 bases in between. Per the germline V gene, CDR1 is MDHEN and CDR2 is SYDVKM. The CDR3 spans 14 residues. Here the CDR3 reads CASSLTADGQPQHF. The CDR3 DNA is TGTGCCAGCAGCCTAACGGCCGACGGGCAGCCCCAGCATTTT.

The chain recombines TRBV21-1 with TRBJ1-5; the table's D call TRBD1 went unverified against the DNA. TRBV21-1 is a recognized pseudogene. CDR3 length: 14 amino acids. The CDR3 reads CASTTTEPNQPQHF. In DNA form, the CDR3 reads TGTGCCAGCACTACGACAGAACCGAATCAGCCCCAGCATTTT.

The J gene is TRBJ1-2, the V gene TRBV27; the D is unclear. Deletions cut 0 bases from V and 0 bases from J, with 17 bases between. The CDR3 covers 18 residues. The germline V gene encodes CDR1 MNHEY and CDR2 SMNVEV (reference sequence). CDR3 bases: TGTGCCAGCAGTTTATCGACCCCCGGGAATGGGGCTAACTATGGCTACACCTTC. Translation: CASSLSTPGNGANYGYTF.

CDR3 amino acids: CAWSIGSGGETQYF. The CDR3 bases are TGTGCCTGGTCCATAGGTTCGGGTGGGGAGACCCAGTACTTC. V gene TRBV30 combines with J gene TRBJ2-5; the D is unclear. Deletions cut 5 bases from V and 5 bases from J, with 18 bases between. The CDR3 loop spans 14 amino acids. The germline V gene has CDR1 GTSNPN and CDR2 SVGIG (reference sequence).

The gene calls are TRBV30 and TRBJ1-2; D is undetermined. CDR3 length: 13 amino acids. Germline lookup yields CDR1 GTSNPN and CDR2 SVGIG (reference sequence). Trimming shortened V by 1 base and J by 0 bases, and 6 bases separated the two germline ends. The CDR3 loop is CAWSEGSNYGYTF. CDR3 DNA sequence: TGTGCCTGGAGTGAAGGATCTAACTATGGCTACACCTTC.

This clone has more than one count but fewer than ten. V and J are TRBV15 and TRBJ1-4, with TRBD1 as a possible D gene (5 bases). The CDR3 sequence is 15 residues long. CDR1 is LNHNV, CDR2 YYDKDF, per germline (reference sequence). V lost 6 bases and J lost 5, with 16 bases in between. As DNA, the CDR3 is TGTGCCACCAGTCCTTTGTGGGGGACCAATGAAAAACTGTTTTTT. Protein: CATSPLWGTNEKLFF.

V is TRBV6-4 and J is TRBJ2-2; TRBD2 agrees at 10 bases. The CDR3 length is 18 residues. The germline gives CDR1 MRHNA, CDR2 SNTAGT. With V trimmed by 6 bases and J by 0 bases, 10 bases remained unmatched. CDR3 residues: CASSQRGLAAANTGELFF. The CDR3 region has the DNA TGTGCCAGCAGCCAACGCGGACTAGCGGCTGCGAACACCGGGGAGCTGTTTTTT.

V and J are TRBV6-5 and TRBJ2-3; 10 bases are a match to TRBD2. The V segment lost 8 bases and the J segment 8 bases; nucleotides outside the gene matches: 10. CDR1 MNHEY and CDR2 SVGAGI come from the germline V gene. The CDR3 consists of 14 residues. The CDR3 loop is CASGLAGAPGTQYF. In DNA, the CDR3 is TGTGCCAGCGGCCTAGCGGGAGCGCCCGGTACGCAGTATTTT.

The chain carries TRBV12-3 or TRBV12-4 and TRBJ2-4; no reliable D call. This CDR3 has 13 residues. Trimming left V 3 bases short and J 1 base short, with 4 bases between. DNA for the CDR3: TGTGCCAGCAGTTTTGGTGCCAAAAACATTCAGTACTTC. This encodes CASSFGAKNIQYF.

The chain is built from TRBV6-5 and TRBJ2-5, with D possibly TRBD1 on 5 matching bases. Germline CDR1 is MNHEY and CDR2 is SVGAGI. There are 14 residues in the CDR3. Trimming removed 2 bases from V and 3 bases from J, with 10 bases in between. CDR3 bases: TGTGCCAGCAGTTACCTAGGGGTGGAAGAGACCCAGTACTTC. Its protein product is CASSYLGVEETQYF.